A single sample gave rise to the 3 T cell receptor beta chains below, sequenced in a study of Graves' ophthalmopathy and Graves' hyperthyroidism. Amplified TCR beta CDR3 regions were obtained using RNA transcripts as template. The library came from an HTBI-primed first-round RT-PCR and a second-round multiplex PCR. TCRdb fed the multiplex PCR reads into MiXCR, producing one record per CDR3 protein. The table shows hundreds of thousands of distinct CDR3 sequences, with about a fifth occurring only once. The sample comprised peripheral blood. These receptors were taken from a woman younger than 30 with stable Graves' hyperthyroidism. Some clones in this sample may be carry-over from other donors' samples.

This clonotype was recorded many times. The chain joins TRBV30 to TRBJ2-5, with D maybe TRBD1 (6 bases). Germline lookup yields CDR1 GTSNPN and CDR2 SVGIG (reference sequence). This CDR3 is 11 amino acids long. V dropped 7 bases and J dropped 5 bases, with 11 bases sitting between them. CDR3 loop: CASTGVETQYF. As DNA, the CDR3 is TGTGCCTCGACAGGTGTCGAGACCCAGTACTTC. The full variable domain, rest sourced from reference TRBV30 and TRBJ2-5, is SQTIHQWPATLVQPVGSPLSLECTVEGTSNPNLYWYRQAAGRGLQLLFYSVGIGQISSEVPQNLSASRPQDRQFILSSKKLLLSDSGFYLCASTGVETQYFGPGTRLLVL.

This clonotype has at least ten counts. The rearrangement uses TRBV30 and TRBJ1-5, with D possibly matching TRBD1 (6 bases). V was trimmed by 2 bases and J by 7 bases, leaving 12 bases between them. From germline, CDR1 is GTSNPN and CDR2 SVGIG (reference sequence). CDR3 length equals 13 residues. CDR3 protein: CAWSWGAQQPQHF. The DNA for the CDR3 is TGTGCCTGGAGTTGGGGGGCTCAGCAGCCCCAGCATTTT.

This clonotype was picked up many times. CDR3: CASSLTEFYGYTF. The CDR3 DNA reads as TGTGCCAGCAGTTTAACGGAGTTTTATGGCTACACCTTC. This chain joins TRBV12-3 or TRBV12-4 and TRBJ1-2; no firm D call. This CDR3 region has 13 residues. V shed 2 bases and J shed 5 bases, with 9 bases lying between them.